The 9 T cell receptor beta chains below all came from one sample that was sequenced in a study of graft-versus-host responses after intestinal transplantation. These receptors' antigens are unknown. Repertoires were generated with immunoSEQ multiplex PCR, while TCRdb's copy carries only in-frame clones and drops some. In the table there are about 78,000 clones, about 90% of which are singletons. The sample here was unstimulated CD8+ T cells sorted from spleen or lymph node cells, taken before transplant. The receptors were gathered from a human donor who was the organ donor for an intestinal transplant.

V usage is TRBV7-8 and J usage is TRBJ2-3, with 12 bases fitting TRBD2. The CDR3 has 15 residues. The germline CDR1 and CDR2 sequences are SGHVS and FQNEAQ. V was clipped by 5 bases and J by 4 bases; unmatched bases: 4. The CDR3 loop reads CASSQTSGGADTQYF. In nucleotides, the CDR3 is TGTGCCAGCAGCCAGACTAGCGGGGGTGCAGATACGCAGTATTTT.

The chain combines TRBV4-3 with TRBJ2-3; a possible D gene is TRBD1 (6 bases). Germline V gives CDR1 LGHNA, CDR2 YSLEER. V was trimmed by 3 bases and J by 2 bases, leaving 21 bases between them. The CDR3 totals 18 residues. CDR3 in amino acids: CASSHNRRLGGPTDTQYF. In nucleotides, the CDR3 is TGCGCCAGCAGCCACAACCGTAGGCTAGGGGGTCCCACAGATACGCAGTATTTT.

V is TRBV27 and J is TRBJ1-5, with a possible D match to TRBD1 (5 bases). V was cut by 6 bases and J by 4 bases, with 7 bases left in between. CDR3 length equals 12 residues. Germline V gene sequence: CDR1 MNHEY, CDR2 SMNVEV (reference sequence). The CDR3 spells CASRGGNQPQHF. For the CDR3, the DNA is TGTGCCAGCAGGGGGGGAAATCAGCCCCAGCATTTT.

This chain uses TRBV16 with TRBJ2-1; 8 positions agree with TRBD2. Germline trimming cut 7 bases from V and 6 bases from J; bases unmatched to any gene: 14. Germline V gene lookup returns CDR1 KGHSY and CDR2 FQNENV. The CDR3 runs 16 residues. The CDR3 DNA follows: TGTGCCAGCAAATGGAAACTAGCGGCAGCACGCAATGAGCAGTTCTTC. Its protein is CASKWKLAAARNEQFF.

This clone was observed a single time. The J gene is TRBJ2-7, the V gene TRBV7-9; TRBD1 might be the D (7 bases). The length of the CDR3 is 15 residues. V gave up 7 bases and J gave up 0 bases, with 16 bases separating them. Germline V gene lookup returns CDR1 SEHNR and CDR2 FQNEAQ (reference sequence). In DNA form, the CDR3 reads TGTGCCAGCATCCAGGGGGGACTGAGCTCCTACGAGCAGTACGTC. This gives the protein CASIQGGLSSYEQYV.

The chain's CDR3 is CAISDTGRTSYEQYV. The DNA for the CDR3 is TGTGCCATCAGTGATACAGGGCGGACGTCCTACGAGCAGTACGTC. This chain connects TRBV10-3 to TRBJ2-7, with D possibly being TRBD1 (6 bases). V lost 3 bases and J 1 base, leaving 13 bases between the germline ends. The CDR3 spans 15 residues. Per the germline V gene, CDR1 is ENHRY and CDR2 is SYGVKD.

This clone was found a few times. The CDR3 coding sequence is TGTGCCAGCCGCCTTCAGGCCGTGTGGACCGGGGAGCTGTTTTTT. It is translated as CASRLQAVWTGELFF. The gene calls are TRBV5-6 and TRBJ2-2; D is undetermined. The germline CDR1 and CDR2 sequences are SGHDT and YYEEEE. This CDR3 is 15 amino acids long. The V end was cut by 7 bases, the J end by 5 bases, with 18 bases between.

The chain is built from TRBV21-1 and TRBJ2-3; the table's D gene call, TRBD2, was not cross checked with the DNA. TRBV21-1 is described as a pseudogene. The CDR3 has 15 residues. DNA for the CDR3: TGTGCCAGCAGTGCTAGCGGGGGGGCTGGGGATACGCAGTATTTT. This gives the protein CASSASGGAGDTQYF.

The chain is built from TRBV5-1 and TRBJ2-1; tentatively, D is TRBD2 (6 bases). Trimming shortened V by 4 bases and J by 3 bases, and 20 bases separated the two germline ends. This CDR3 is built from 17 residues. Germline V CDR1 and CDR2: SGHRS, YFSETQ. The CDR3 spells CASSPPPGEVYYNEQFF. In DNA form, the CDR3 reads TGCGCCAGCAGCCCCCCCCCGGGGGAGGTTTACTACAATGAGCAGTTCTTC.